Listed below are T cell receptor beta chains from one sample, sequenced in a study of blood T cell repertoires in COVID-19. The assay was immunoSEQ multiplex PCR, and TCRdb's table has in-frame clones only and misses some. The sample includes fewer than 350,000 clones, about 87% of them seen just once. The sequencing sample was made of peripheral blood. The source of these receptors is a woman between 45 and 65 years old who had recovered from COVID-19. Both conserved end residues are part of each CDR3. Fields, in order: J gene, D gene, V gene, clone size, CDR3 length, CDR3 protein, CDR3 DNA. D genes are given only for firm matches. Some rows have no size entry. The others give once, few or many, or a class for an expanded clone.

j_gene: TRBJ2-7; d_gene: -; v_gene: TRBV27; abundance: -; len: 14; CDR3aa: CASSPPVPTGEQYF; CDR3nt: TGTGCCAGCAGCCCACCGGTTCCGACTGGCGAGCAGTACTTC
j_gene: TRBJ2-7; d_gene: -; v_gene: TRBV10-3; abundance: -; len: 14; CDR3aa: CAIRASGISYEQYF; CDR3nt: TGTGCCATCAGGGCTTCGGGGATCTCCTACGAGCAGTACTTC
j_gene: TRBJ2-7; d_gene: TRBD1; v_gene: TRBV5-8; abundance: once; len: 15; CDR3aa: CASIKQGTGTYEQYF; CDR3nt: TGTGCCAGCATCAAGCAAGGGACAGGGACCTACGAGCAGTACTTC
j_gene: TRBJ2-5; d_gene: TRBD1; v_gene: TRBV5-1; abundance: -; len: 15; CDR3aa: CASSGLQGAGETQYF; CDR3nt: TGCGCCAGCAGCGGACTCCAGGGGGCGGGAGAGACCCAGTACTTC
j_gene: TRBJ2-1; d_gene: TRBD2; v_gene: TRBV7-9; abundance: few; len: 14; CDR3aa: CASSTGLEGGEQFF; CDR3nt: TGTGCCAGCAGCACGGGACTAGAGGGGGGTGAGCAGTTCTTC
j_gene: TRBJ1-1; d_gene: TRBD1; v_gene: TRBV7-9; abundance: -; len: 13; CDR3aa: CASSQETGAKAFF; CDR3nt: TGTGCCAGCAGCCAAGAGACAGGGGCCAAAGCTTTCTTT
j_gene: TRBJ2-1; d_gene: -; v_gene: TRBV28; abundance: -; len: 13; CDR3aa: CASSLSPYNEQFF; CDR3nt: TGTGCCAGCAGTTTATCCCCGTACAATGAGCAGTTCTTC
j_gene: TRBJ2-3; d_gene: TRBD2; v_gene: TRBV20-1; abundance: once; len: 13; CDR3aa: CSASSGVPDTQYF; CDR3nt: TGCAGTGCTAGTAGCGGGGTGCCAGATACGCAGTATTTT
j_gene: TRBJ1-5; d_gene: TRBD1; v_gene: TRBV19; abundance: -; len: 16; CDR3aa: CASSPPGGQGGQPQHF; CDR3nt: TGTGCCAGTAGTCCTCCCGGCGGACAGGGCGGGCAGCCCCAGCATTTT
j_gene: TRBJ1-2; d_gene: -; v_gene: TRBV4-2; abundance: -; len: 15; CDR3aa: CASSQDRAGIYGYTF; CDR3nt: TGTGCCAGCAGCCAAGATAGGGCAGGGATCTATGGCTACACCTTC